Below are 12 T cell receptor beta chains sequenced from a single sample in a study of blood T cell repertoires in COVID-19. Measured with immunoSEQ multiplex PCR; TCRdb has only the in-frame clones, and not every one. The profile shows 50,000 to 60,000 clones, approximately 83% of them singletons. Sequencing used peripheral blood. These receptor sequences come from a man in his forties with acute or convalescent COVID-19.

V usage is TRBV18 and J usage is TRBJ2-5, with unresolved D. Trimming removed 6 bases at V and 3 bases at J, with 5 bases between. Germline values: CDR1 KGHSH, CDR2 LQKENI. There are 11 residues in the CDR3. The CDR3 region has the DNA TGTGCCAGCTCGCTAAAAGAGACCCAGTACTTC. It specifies CASSLKETQYF.

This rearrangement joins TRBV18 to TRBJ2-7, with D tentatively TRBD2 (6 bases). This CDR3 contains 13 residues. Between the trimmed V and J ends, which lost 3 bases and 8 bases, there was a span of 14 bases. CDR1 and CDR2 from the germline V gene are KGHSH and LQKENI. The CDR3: CASSPTGEEKQYF. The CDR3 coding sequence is TGTGCCAGCTCACCGACCGGGGAGGAGAAGCAGTACTTC. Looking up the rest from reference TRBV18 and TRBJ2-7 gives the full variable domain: NAGVMQNPRHLVRRRGQEARLRCSPMKGHSHVYWYRQLPEEGLKFMVYLQKENIIDESGMPKERFSAEFPKEGPSILRIQQVVRGDSAAYFCASSPTGEEKQYFGPGTRLTVT.

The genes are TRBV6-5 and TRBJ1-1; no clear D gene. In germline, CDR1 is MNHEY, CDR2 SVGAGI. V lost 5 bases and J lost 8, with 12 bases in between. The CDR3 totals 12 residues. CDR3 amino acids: CASSHDPGEAFF. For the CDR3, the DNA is TGTGCCAGCAGTCACGACCCGGGGGAAGCTTTCTTT.

The CDR3 sequence: CASRQTGSGNIQYF. CDR3 coding DNA: TGTGCCAGCAGACAGACAGGTTCAGGAAACATTCAGTACTTC. V gene TRBV11-2 combines with J gene TRBJ2-4; a possible D gene is TRBD1 (6 bases). The germline CDR1 and CDR2 sequences are SGHAT and FQNNGV. The CDR3 spans 14 residues. Trimming took 6 bases from V and 6 from J, leaving 15 bases between them.

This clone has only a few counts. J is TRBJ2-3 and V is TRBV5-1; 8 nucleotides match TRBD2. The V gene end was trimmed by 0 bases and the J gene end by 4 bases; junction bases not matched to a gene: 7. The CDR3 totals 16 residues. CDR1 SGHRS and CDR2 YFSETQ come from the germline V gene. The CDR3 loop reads CASSLDSGGSADTQYF. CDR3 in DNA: TGCGCCAGCAGCTTGGATTCGGGGGGGTCGGCAGATACGCAGTATTTT.

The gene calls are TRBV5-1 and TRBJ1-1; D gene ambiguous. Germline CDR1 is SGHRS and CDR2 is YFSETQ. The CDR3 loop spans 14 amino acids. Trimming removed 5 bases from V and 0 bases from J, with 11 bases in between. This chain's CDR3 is CASSKEGMNTEAFF. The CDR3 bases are TGCGCCAGCAGTAAAGAGGGCATGAACACTGAAGCTTTCTTT.

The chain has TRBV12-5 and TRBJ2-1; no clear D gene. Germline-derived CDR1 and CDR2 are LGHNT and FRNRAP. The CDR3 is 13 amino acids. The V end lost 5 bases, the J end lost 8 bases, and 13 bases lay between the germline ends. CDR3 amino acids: CASGISRVHEQFF. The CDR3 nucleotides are TGTGCTAGTGGTATCTCTCGGGTTCATGAGCAGTTCTTC. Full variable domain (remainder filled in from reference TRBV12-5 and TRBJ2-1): DARVTQTPRHKVTEMGQEVTMRCQPILGHNTVFWYRQTMMQGLELLAYFRNRAPLDDSGMPKDRFSAEMPDATLATLKIQPSEPRDSAVYFCASGISRVHEQFFGPGTRLTVL.

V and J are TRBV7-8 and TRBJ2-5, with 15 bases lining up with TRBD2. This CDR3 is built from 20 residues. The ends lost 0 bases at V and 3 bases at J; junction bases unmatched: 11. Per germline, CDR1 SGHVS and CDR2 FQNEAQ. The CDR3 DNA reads TGTGCCAGCAGCTTAGCGAGTCCGGGACTAGCGGGAGGTAGGGAAGAGACCCAGTACTTC. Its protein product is CASSLASPGLAGGREETQYF.

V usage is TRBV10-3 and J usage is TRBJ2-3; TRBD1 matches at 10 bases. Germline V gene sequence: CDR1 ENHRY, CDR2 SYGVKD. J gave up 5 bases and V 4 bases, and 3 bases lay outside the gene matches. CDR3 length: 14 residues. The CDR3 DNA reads TGTGCCATCAGTGTCCGGGACAGGGGAGATACGCAGTATTTT. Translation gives CAISVRDRGDTQYF.

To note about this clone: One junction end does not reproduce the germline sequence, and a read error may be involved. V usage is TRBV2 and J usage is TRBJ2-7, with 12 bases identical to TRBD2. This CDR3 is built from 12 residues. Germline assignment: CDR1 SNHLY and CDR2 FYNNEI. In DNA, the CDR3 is TGTGCCAGCAGTGGACTAGCGGGAGCTCGGGTTTTC. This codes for CASSGLAGARVF.

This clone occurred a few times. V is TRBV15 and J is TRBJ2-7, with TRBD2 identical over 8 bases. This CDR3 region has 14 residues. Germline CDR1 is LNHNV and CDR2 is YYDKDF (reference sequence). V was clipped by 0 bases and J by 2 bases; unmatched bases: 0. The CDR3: CATSRERGAYEQYF. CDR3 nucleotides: TGTGCCACCAGCAGAGAGCGGGGGGCCTACGAGCAGTACTTC.

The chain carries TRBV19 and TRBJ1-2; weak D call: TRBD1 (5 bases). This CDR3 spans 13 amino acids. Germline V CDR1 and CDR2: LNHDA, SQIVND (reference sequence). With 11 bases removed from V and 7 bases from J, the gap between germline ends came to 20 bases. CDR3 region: CAPKGGASSGYTF. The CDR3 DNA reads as TGTGCCCCAAAAGGCGGGGCCTCTTCTGGCTACACCTTC. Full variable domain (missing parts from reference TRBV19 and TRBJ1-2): DGGITQSPKYLFRKEGQNVTLSCEQNLNHDAMYWYRQDPGQGLRLIYYSQIVNDFQKGDIAEGYSVSREKKESFPLTVTSAQKNPTAFYLCAPKGGASSGYTFGSGTRLTVV.